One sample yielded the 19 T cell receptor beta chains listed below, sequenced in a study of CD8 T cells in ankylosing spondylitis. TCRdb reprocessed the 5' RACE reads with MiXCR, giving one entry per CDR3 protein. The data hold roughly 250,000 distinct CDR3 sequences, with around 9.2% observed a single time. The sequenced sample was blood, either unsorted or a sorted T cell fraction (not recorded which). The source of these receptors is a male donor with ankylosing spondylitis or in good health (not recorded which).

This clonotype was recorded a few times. CDR3: CASSEYSDLLAGYEQYF. CDR3 nucleotides: TGTGCCAGCAGTGAATATAGTGACTTACTAGCGGGCTACGAGCAGTACTTC. The chain joins TRBV25-1 to TRBJ2-7; TRBD2 matches 9 bases. The V gene's germline CDR1 is MGHDK and CDR2 SYGVNS. V trimming: 0 bases; J trimming: 3 bases; junction bases outside the gene matches: 9. The CDR3 sequence is 17 residues long.

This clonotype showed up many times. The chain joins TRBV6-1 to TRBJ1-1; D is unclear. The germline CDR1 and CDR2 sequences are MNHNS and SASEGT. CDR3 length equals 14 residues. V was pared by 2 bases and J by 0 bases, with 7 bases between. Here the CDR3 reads CASSERPMNTEAFF. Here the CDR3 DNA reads TGTGCCAGCAGTGAAAGACCTATGAACACTGAAGCTTTCTTT.

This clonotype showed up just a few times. For the CDR3, the DNA is TGCAGTGCTTATGGGGCTGACAGTGCCTACGAGCAGTACTTC. Protein sequence: CSAYGADSAYEQYF. This rearrangement joins TRBV20-1 to TRBJ2-7; TRBD1 might be the D (5 bases). The CDR3 contains 14 residues. Germline-derived CDR1 and CDR2 are DFQATT and SNEGSKA (reference sequence). Trimming removed 5 bases from V and 2 bases from J, with 16 bases in between.

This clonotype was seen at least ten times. As DNA, the CDR3 is TGCGCCAGCTGCCCCGAGGGGGAGTTGGGACTAGGGTGTAATGAGCAGTTCTTC. It yields the protein CASCPEGELGLGCNEQFF. The chain carries TRBV5-1 and TRBJ2-1; 8 bases are shared with TRBD2. This CDR3 has 18 amino acids. J was trimmed by 7 bases and V by 7 bases; bases with no gene match: 22. Germline V gene lookup returns CDR1 SGHRS and CDR2 YFSETQ.

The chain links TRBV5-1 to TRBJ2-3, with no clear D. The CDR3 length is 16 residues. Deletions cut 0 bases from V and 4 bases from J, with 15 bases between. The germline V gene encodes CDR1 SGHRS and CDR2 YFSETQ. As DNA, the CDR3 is TGCGCCAGCAGCTTGGAAAGGCAGGACCTCGCAGATACGCAGTATTTT. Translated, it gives CASSLERQDLADTQYF.

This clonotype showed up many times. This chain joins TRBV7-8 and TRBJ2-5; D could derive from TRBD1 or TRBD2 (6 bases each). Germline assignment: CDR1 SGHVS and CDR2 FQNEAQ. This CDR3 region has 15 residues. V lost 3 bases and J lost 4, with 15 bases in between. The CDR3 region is CASSFRGGEGETQYF. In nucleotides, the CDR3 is TGTGCCAGCAGCTTCAGGGGCGGGGAAGGAGAGACCCAGTACTTC.

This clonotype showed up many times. CDR3 residues: CASSLYRAEDQPQHF. The CDR3 DNA sequence: TGTGCCAGCAGTTTATACAGGGCGGAGGATCAGCCCCAGCATTTT. J is TRBJ1-5 and V is TRBV27; maybe TRBD1 (6 bases). Germline assignment: CDR1 MNHEY and CDR2 SMNVEV (reference sequence). This CDR3 region has 15 residues. V shed 1 base and J shed 5 bases, with 12 bases lying between them.

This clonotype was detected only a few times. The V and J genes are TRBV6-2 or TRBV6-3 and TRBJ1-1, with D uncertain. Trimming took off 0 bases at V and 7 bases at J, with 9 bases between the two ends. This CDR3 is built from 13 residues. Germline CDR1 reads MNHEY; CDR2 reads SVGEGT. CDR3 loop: CASSYSIRDEAFF. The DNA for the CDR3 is TGTGCCAGCAGTTACTCGATAAGGGATGAAGCTTTCTTT.

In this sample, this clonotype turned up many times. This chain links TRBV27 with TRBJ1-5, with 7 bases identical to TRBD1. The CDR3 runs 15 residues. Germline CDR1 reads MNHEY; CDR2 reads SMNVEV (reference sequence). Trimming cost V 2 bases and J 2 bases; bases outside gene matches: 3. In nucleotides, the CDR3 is TGTGCCAGCAGTTTAAGACAGGGAGGCAATCAGCCCCAGCATTTT. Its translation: CASSLRQGGNQPQHF.

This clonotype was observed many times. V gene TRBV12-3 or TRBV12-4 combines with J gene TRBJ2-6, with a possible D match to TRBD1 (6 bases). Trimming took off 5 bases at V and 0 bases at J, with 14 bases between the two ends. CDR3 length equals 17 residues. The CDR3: CASSAGQWGSGANVLTF. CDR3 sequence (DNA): TGTGCCAGCAGTGCCGGACAGTGGGGCTCTGGGGCCAACGTCCTGACTTTC.

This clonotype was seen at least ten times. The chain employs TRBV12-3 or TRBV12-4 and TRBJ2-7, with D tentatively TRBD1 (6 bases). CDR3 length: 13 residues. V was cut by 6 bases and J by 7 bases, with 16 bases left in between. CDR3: CASRLTGTGEQYF. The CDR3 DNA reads TGTGCCAGCAGGTTGACAGGTACAGGAGAGCAGTACTTC.

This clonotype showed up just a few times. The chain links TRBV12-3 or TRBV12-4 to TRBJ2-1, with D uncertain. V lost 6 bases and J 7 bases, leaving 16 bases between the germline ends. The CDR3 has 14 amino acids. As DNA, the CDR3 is TGTGCCAGCAGGTCCCCCTCCCTTGGGAATGAGCAGTTCTTC. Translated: CASRSPSLGNEQFF.

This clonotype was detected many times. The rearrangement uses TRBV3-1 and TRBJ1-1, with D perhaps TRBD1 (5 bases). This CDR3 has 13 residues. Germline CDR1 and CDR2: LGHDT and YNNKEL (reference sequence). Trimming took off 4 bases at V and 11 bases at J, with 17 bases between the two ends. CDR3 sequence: CASSPQAPQEAFF. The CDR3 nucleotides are TGTGCCAGCAGCCCACAGGCCCCGCAGGAGGCTTTCTTT.

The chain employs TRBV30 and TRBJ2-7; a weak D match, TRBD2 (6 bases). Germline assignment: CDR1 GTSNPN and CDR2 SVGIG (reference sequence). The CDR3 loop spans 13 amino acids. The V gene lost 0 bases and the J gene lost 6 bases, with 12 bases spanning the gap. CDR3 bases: TGTGCCTGGAGTGTACAACGGAGGGGCGAGCAGTACTTC. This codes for CAWSVQRRGEQYF.

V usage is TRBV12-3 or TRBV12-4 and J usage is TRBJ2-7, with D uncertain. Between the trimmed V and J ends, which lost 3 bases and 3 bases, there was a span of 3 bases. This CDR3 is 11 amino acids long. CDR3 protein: CASSFYYEQYF. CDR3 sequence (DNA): TGTGCCAGCAGTTTTTACTACGAGCAGTACTTC.

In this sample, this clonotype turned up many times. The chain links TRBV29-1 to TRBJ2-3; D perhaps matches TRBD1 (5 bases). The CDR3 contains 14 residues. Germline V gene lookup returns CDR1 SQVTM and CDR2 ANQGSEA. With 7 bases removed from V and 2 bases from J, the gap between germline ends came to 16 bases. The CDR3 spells CSAKGRRTTDTQYF. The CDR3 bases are TGCAGCGCCAAGGGGCGGAGAACCACAGATACGCAGTATTTT.

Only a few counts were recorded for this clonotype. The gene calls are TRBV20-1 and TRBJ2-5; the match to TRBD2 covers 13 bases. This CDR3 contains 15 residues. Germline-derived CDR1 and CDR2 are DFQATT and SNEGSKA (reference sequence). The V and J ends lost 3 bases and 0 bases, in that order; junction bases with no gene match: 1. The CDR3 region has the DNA TGCAGTGCTAGGGGGACTAGCGGGGACCAAGAGACCCAGTACTTC. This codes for CSARGTSGDQETQYF.

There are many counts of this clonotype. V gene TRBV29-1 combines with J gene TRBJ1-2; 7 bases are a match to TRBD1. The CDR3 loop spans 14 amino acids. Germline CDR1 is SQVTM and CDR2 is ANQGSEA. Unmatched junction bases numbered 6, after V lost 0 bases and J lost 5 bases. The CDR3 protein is CSVEESRGMYGYTF. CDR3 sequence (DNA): TGCAGCGTTGAAGAGTCCAGGGGGATGTATGGCTACACCTTC.

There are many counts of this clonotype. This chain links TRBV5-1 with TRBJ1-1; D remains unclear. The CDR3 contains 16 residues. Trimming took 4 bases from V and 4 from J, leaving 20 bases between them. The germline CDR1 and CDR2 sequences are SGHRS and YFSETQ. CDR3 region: CASSASMGLGSTEAFF. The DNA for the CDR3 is TGCGCCAGCAGCGCGTCAATGGGGTTGGGGAGCACTGAAGCTTTCTTT.